These T cell receptor beta chains were read from a single sample in a study of blood T cell repertoires in COVID-19. TCRdb's table, derived via immunoSEQ multiplex PCR, lists solely in-frame clones and lacks some. In the table there are about 43,000 clones, roughly 89% of which are singletons. Material for sequencing was peripheral blood. Receptors were obtained from a man aged 55-75 years with active COVID-19. CDR3s include the opening cysteine and the closing phenylalanine or tryptophan. The D gene is left open where the match is weak. Clone size, where shown, is once, few, many, or a class for clones that have expanded.

d_call: -; clone_size: -; v_call: TRBV9; j_call: TRBJ1-2; cdr3_aa: CASSVGKRWDYGYTF; cdr3_nt: TGTGCCAGCAGCGTAGGGAAGAGGTGGGACTATGGCTACACCTTC
d_call: -; clone_size: -; v_call: TRBV30; j_call: TRBJ2-5; cdr3_aa: CAWSYNFETQYF; cdr3_nt: TGTGCCTGGAGTTATAATTTTGAGACCCAGTACTTC
d_call: -; clone_size: -; v_call: TRBV5-1; j_call: TRBJ2-5; cdr3_aa: CASSLEDRVQETQYF; cdr3_nt: TGCGCCAGCAGCTTGGAAGACAGAGTCCAAGAGACCCAGTACTTC
d_call: -; clone_size: -; v_call: TRBV5-1; j_call: TRBJ1-1; cdr3_aa: CASSLGRVGTEAFF; cdr3_nt: TGCGCCAGCAGCTTGGGGAGGGTCGGCACTGAAGCTTTCTTT
d_call: TRBD2; clone_size: -; v_call: TRBV5-8; j_call: TRBJ2-7; cdr3_aa: CASSLAGGFEQYF; cdr3_nt: TGTGCCAGCAGCTTGGCGGGGGGGTTCGAGCAGTACTTC
d_call: -; clone_size: once; v_call: TRBV19; j_call: TRBJ1-2; cdr3_aa: CASSTEESYGYTF; cdr3_nt: TGTGCCAGTAGTACGGAGGAAAGCTATGGCTACACCTTC
d_call: -; clone_size: -; v_call: TRBV19; j_call: TRBJ2-3; cdr3_aa: CAAGAQGADTQYF; cdr3_nt: TGTGCCGCCGGGGCACAGGGCGCAGATACGCAGTATTTT
d_call: -; clone_size: -; v_call: TRBV9; j_call: TRBJ2-3; cdr3_aa: CASSVATHYTDTQYF; cdr3_nt: TGTGCCAGCAGCGTAGCAACCCACTACACAGATACGCAGTATTTT
d_call: -; clone_size: -; v_call: TRBV2; j_call: TRBJ2-7; cdr3_aa: CASSEISDWPREQYF; cdr3_nt: TGTGCCAGCAGTGAAATTTCGGACTGGCCTAGGGAGCAGTACTTC
d_call: TRBD1; clone_size: -; v_call: TRBV6-6; j_call: TRBJ1-4; cdr3_aa: CASSPRDRGNEKLFF; cdr3_nt: TGTGCCAGCAGTCCCCGGGACAGGGGAAATGAAAAACTGTTTTTT
d_call: -; clone_size: -; v_call: TRBV4-1; j_call: TRBJ2-3; cdr3_aa: CASSGPSTDTQYF; cdr3_nt: TGCGCCAGCAGCGGGCCCAGCACAGATACGCAGTATTTT
d_call: TRBD2; clone_size: once; v_call: TRBV11-3; j_call: TRBJ2-3; cdr3_aa: CASSSERGGTDTQYF; cdr3_nt: TGTGCCAGCAGCTCAGAGCGGGGGGGCACAGATACGCAGTATTTT
d_call: -; clone_size: -; v_call: TRBV27; j_call: TRBJ1-5; cdr3_aa: CASSLFSSNQPQHF; cdr3_nt: TGTGCCAGCAGTTTATTCTCGAGCAATCAGCCCCAGCATTTT
d_call: TRBD2; clone_size: -; v_call: TRBV11-3; j_call: TRBJ2-1; cdr3_aa: CASSQGALAGEQFF; cdr3_nt: TGTGCCAGCAGCCAAGGGGCCTTAGCGGGAGAGCAGTTCTTC
d_call: -; clone_size: -; v_call: TRBV6-6; j_call: TRBJ2-2; cdr3_aa: CASSYDRPFNGELFF; cdr3_nt: TGTGCCAGCAGTTACGACAGACCGTTTAACGGGGAGCTGTTTTTT
d_call: TRBD1; clone_size: -; v_call: TRBV7-2; j_call: TRBJ2-1; cdr3_aa: CASSYGQGSYNEQFF; cdr3_nt: TGTGCCAGCAGCTACGGACAGGGCTCCTACAATGAGCAGTTCTTC
d_call: TRBD1; clone_size: -; v_call: TRBV5-5; j_call: TRBJ1-1; cdr3_aa: CASSASGQRNTEAFF; cdr3_nt: TGTGCCAGCAGCGCCTCGGGACAGCGGAACACTGAAGCTTTCTTT
d_call: -; clone_size: few; v_call: TRBV7-3; j_call: TRBJ2-3; cdr3_aa: CASSEQGPDTQYF; cdr3_nt: TGTGCCAGCAGCGAACAGGGTCCAGATACGCAGTATTTT
d_call: TRBD1; clone_size: -; v_call: TRBV19; j_call: TRBJ1-4; cdr3_aa: CASSIVDRAATNEKLFF; cdr3_nt: TGTGCCAGTAGTATAGTGGACAGGGCCGCCACTAATGAAAAACTGTTTTTT
d_call: -; clone_size: -; v_call: TRBV7-9; j_call: TRBJ2-5; cdr3_aa: CASSLRYQETQYF; cdr3_nt: TGTGCCAGCAGCTTACGGTACCAAGAGACCCAGTACTTC
d_call: TRBD1; clone_size: -; v_call: TRBV6-6; j_call: TRBJ2-7; cdr3_aa: CASSSGTGGEQYF; cdr3_nt: TGTGCCAGCAGTTCCGGGACAGGGGGCGAGCAGTACTTC
d_call: TRBD2; clone_size: -; v_call: TRBV7-9; j_call: TRBJ2-3; cdr3_aa: CASSLVLAGYSDTQYF; cdr3_nt: TGTGCCAGCAGCTTAGTTCTAGCGGGGTACTCAGATACGCAGTATTTT
d_call: TRBD2; clone_size: -; v_call: TRBV5-1; j_call: TRBJ2-1; cdr3_aa: CASSFSGSFGNEQFF; cdr3_nt: TGCGCCAGCAGCTTTAGCGGGAGTTTTGGCAATGAGCAGTTCTTC
d_call: TRBD2; clone_size: -; v_call: TRBV11-3; j_call: TRBJ2-1; cdr3_aa: CASSSSQSGTSGSFPNEQFF; cdr3_nt: TGTGCCAGCAGCTCCTCCCAATCTGGGACTAGCGGGAGTTTTCCCAATGAGCAGTTCTTC
d_call: TRBD2; clone_size: -; v_call: TRBV5-1; j_call: TRBJ2-2; cdr3_aa: CASSFGTSTGELFF; cdr3_nt: TGCGCCAGCAGCTTCGGGACTAGCACCGGGGAGCTGTTTTTT
d_call: TRBD1; clone_size: -; v_call: TRBV9; j_call: TRBJ2-4; cdr3_aa: CASSASLLTGQQYF; cdr3_nt: TGTGCCAGCAGCGCCTCCCTTTTGACGGGACAGCAGTACTTC
d_call: -; clone_size: -; v_call: TRBV10-1; j_call: TRBJ1-1; cdr3_aa: CASSAGSQLLNTEAFF; cdr3_nt: TGCGCCAGCAGTGCAGGGTCCCAATTACTGAACACTGAAGCTTTCTTT
d_call: -; clone_size: -; v_call: TRBV19; j_call: TRBJ2-1; cdr3_aa: CAALGLAGEQFF; cdr3_nt: TGTGCCGCCCTAGGGCTAGCTGGTGAGCAGTTCTTC
d_call: -; clone_size: -; v_call: TRBV3-1/TRBV3-2; j_call: TRBJ1-2; cdr3_aa: CASSQEVGAFYGYTF; cdr3_nt: TGTGCCAGCAGCCAAGAGGTGGGAGCCTTCTATGGCTACACCTTC
d_call: TRBD2; clone_size: once; v_call: TRBV2; j_call: TRBJ2-4; cdr3_aa: CASSEGGGNIQYF; cdr3_nt: TGTGCCAGCAGTGAGGGCGGGGGAAACATTCAGTACTTC
d_call: -; clone_size: -; v_call: TRBV28; j_call: TRBJ2-7; cdr3_aa: CASSLSDRGPYF; cdr3_nt: TGTGCCAGCAGTCTCTCAGACAGAGGCCCGTACTTC
d_call: TRBD2; clone_size: -; v_call: TRBV10-3; j_call: TRBJ2-7; cdr3_aa: CAIRARSGLAGGPGEQYF; cdr3_nt: TGTGCCATCAGGGCCCGATCGGGACTAGCGGGAGGGCCGGGCGAGCAGTACTTC
d_call: -; clone_size: -; v_call: TRBV11-2; j_call: TRBJ2-5; cdr3_aa: CASSSQWGDQETQYF; cdr3_nt: TGTGCCAGCAGCTCTCAATGGGGAGATCAAGAGACCCAGTACTTC
d_call: -; clone_size: -; v_call: TRBV4-1; j_call: TRBJ1-3; cdr3_aa: CASSQDSGAGNTIYF; cdr3_nt: TGCGCCAGCAGCCAAGACTCGGGAGCTGGAAACACCATATATTTT
d_call: TRBD1; clone_size: -; v_call: TRBV2; j_call: TRBJ1-2; cdr3_aa: CASSLTGGNYGYTF; cdr3_nt: TGTGCCAGCAGTCTCACAGGGGGCAACTATGGCTACACCTTC
d_call: TRBD2; clone_size: -; v_call: TRBV11-2; j_call: TRBJ2-2; cdr3_aa: CASSSRLAGAANTGELFF; cdr3_nt: TGTGCCAGCAGCTCGCGACTAGCGGGGGCCGCGAACACCGGGGAGCTGTTTTTT
d_call: TRBD2; clone_size: -; v_call: TRBV12-3/TRBV12-4; j_call: TRBJ2-1; cdr3_aa: CASSLGGREQFF; cdr3_nt: TGTGCCAGCAGTTTAGGCGGGAGGGAGCAGTTCTTC
d_call: TRBD1; clone_size: -; v_call: TRBV5-1; j_call: TRBJ1-2; cdr3_aa: CASSDDSSGTGNYGYTF; cdr3_nt: TGCGCCAGCAGCGACGACAGCTCCGGGACAGGGAATTATGGCTACACCTTC
d_call: TRBD2; clone_size: -; v_call: TRBV4-1; j_call: TRBJ2-7; cdr3_aa: CASSPQAGRGGPYEQYF; cdr3_nt: TGCGCCAGCAGCCCCCAGGCTGGACGGGGGGGGCCCTACGAGCAGTACTTC
d_call: TRBD2; clone_size: -; v_call: TRBV5-1; j_call: TRBJ2-3; cdr3_aa: CASSGREASTDTQYF; cdr3_nt: TGCGCCAGCAGTGGGCGGGAGGCCTCCACAGATACGCAGTATTTT
d_call: -; clone_size: -; v_call: TRBV27; j_call: TRBJ1-3; cdr3_aa: CASSLGGAGNTIYF; cdr3_nt: TGTGCCAGCAGTTTAGGGGGGGCGGGAAACACCATATATTTT
d_call: TRBD1; clone_size: -; v_call: TRBV6-4; j_call: TRBJ2-7; cdr3_aa: CASSRDRWAYEQYF; cdr3_nt: TGTGCCAGCAGTCGGGACAGGTGGGCCTACGAGCAGTACTTC
d_call: TRBD1; clone_size: -; v_call: TRBV7-3; j_call: TRBJ2-5; cdr3_aa: CASSLSGGRQETQYF; cdr3_nt: TGTGCCAGCAGCTTATCAGGGGGCCGACAAGAGACCCAGTACTTC
d_call: -; clone_size: -; v_call: TRBV12-5; j_call: TRBJ2-3; cdr3_aa: CASGLQGTDTQYF; cdr3_nt: TGTGCTAGTGGCCTGCAGGGTACAGATACGCAGTATTTT
d_call: TRBD2; clone_size: -; v_call: TRBV5-5; j_call: TRBJ2-1; cdr3_aa: CASSWELAGANNEQFF; cdr3_nt: TGTGCCAGCAGCTGGGAACTAGCGGGAGCTAACAATGAGCAGTTCTTC
d_call: TRBD1; clone_size: -; v_call: TRBV7-2; j_call: TRBJ2-7; cdr3_aa: CASSLDRDRGPYEQYF; cdr3_nt: TGTGCCAGCAGCTTAGACCGGGACAGGGGGCCCTACGAGCAGTACTTC
d_call: TRBD1; clone_size: -; v_call: TRBV5-5; j_call: TRBJ2-5; cdr3_aa: CASSIGQGGAYQETQYF; cdr3_nt: TGTGCCAGCAGCATCGGACAGGGGGGAGCGTACCAAGAGACCCAGTACTTC
d_call: -; clone_size: -; v_call: TRBV6-5; j_call: TRBJ1-3; cdr3_aa: CASTVESSGNTIYF; cdr3_nt: TGTGCCAGCACTGTAGAGAGCTCTGGAAACACCATATATTTT
d_call: -; clone_size: -; v_call: TRBV19; j_call: TRBJ1-1; cdr3_aa: CASSIVLQVMNTEAFF; cdr3_nt: TGTGCCAGTAGTATAGTCCTACAGGTCATGAACACTGAAGCTTTCTTT
d_call: -; clone_size: once; v_call: TRBV7-6; j_call: TRBJ2-1; cdr3_aa: CASSPEVWSSYNEQFF; cdr3_nt: TGTGCCAGCAGCCCCGAGGTCTGGAGCTCCTACAATGAGCAGTTCTTC
d_call: -; clone_size: -; v_call: TRBV6-2/TRBV6-3; j_call: TRBJ2-3; cdr3_aa: CASSLPITDTQYF; cdr3_nt: TGTGCCAGCAGTTTACCTATCACAGATACGCAGTATTTT
d_call: TRBD2; clone_size: -; v_call: TRBV6-5; j_call: TRBJ2-3; cdr3_aa: CASSWTSGSSDTQYF; cdr3_nt: TGTGCCAGCAGTTGGACTAGCGGGAGCTCAGATACGCAGTATTTT
d_call: -; clone_size: -; v_call: TRBV5-1; j_call: TRBJ2-1; cdr3_aa: CASSPAGNEQFF; cdr3_nt: TGCGCCAGCAGCCCCGCGGGGAATGAGCAGTTCTTC
d_call: TRBD1; clone_size: -; v_call: TRBV12-3/TRBV12-4; j_call: TRBJ1-2; cdr3_aa: CASSPDRLLGYTF; cdr3_nt: TGTGCCAGCAGTCCGGACAGGCTCTTGGGCTACACCTTC
d_call: TRBD1; clone_size: few; v_call: TRBV7-9; j_call: TRBJ1-6; cdr3_aa: CASSPLGQASGSPLHF; cdr3_nt: TGTGCCAGCAGCCCGTTGGGACAGGCTTCTGGATCACCCCTCCACTTT
d_call: -; clone_size: -; v_call: TRBV10-3; j_call: TRBJ2-3; cdr3_aa: CAISTRDSSTDTQYF; cdr3_nt: TGTGCCATCAGTACCCGGGACTCCTCCACAGATACGCAGTATTTT
d_call: TRBD1; clone_size: -; v_call: TRBV27; j_call: TRBJ2-4; cdr3_aa: CASSGTPGQGFQNIQYF; cdr3_nt: TGTGCCAGCAGTGGCACTCCGGGACAGGGGTTCCAAAACATTCAGTACTTC
d_call: TRBD1; clone_size: -; v_call: TRBV30; j_call: TRBJ2-6; cdr3_aa: CAWSAGGTGANVLTF; cdr3_nt: TGTGCCTGGAGTGCAGGGGGTACTGGGGCCAACGTCCTGACTTTC
d_call: -; clone_size: -; v_call: TRBV19; j_call: TRBJ2-6; cdr3_aa: CASSIAGAGANVLTF; cdr3_nt: TGTGCCAGTAGTATTGCGGGGGCAGGGGCCAACGTCCTGACTTTC